What follows are 17 T cell receptor beta chains derived from one specimen sequenced in a study of cytomegalovirus exposure and HLA in healthy donors. PCR used 60 Vbeta primers and 13 Jbeta primers. TCRdb keeps only in-frame clones here, not all; method: immunoSEQ multiplex PCR. This sample's table has about 70,000 clones. Material: PBMCs. These receptors came from a woman aged 25 to 39 in good health and CMV-seronegative.

This rearrangement joins TRBV4-1 to TRBJ2-1, with 10 positions matching TRBD2. Germline V gene data show CDR1 as MGHRA and CDR2 as YSYEKL. This CDR3 has 16 amino acids. V lost 0 bases and J lost 10; bases outside the gene matches: 9. The CDR3 DNA reads TGCGCCAGCAGCCAAGAATGGAGCGGGGGGGCCTGGGAGCAGTTCTTC. Protein sequence: CASSQEWSGGAWEQFF.

The V gene is TRBV4-2, the J gene TRBJ1-1; D may be TRBD1 (5 bases). Trimming stripped 7 bases from V and 3 bases from J, with 21 bases between. The CDR3 consists of 16 residues. Germline-derived CDR1 and CDR2 are LGHNA and YNFKEQ. For the CDR3, the DNA is TGTGCCAGCACCTGGGGCACACACACATCGGACACTGAAGCTTTCTTT. It is translated as CASTWGTHTSDTEAFF.

V usage is TRBV28 and J usage is TRBJ1-1, with D possibly matching TRBD1 (5 bases). Trimming took 5 bases from V and 2 from J, leaving 15 bases between them. Per germline, CDR1 MDHEN and CDR2 SYDVKM. The CDR3 totals 15 residues. In nucleotides, the CDR3 is TGTGCCAGCAGTCCCCCCAGGGTGCGAAACACTGAAGCTTTCTTT. This gives the protein CASSPPRVRNTEAFF.

The genes are TRBV9 and TRBJ1-1; D unclear. CDR3 length: 14 residues. From germline, CDR1 is SGDLS and CDR2 YYNGEE. V was cut by 0 bases and J by 0 bases, with 6 bases left in between. CDR3 DNA: TGTGCCAGCAGCGTAGAGCCCCTGAACACTGAAGCTTTCTTT. This sequence encodes CASSVEPLNTEAFF.

V gene TRBV7-6 combines with J gene TRBJ2-7, with 8 bases matching TRBD2. CDR1 is SGHVS and CDR2 is FNYEAQ in the germline V gene. There are 16 residues in the CDR3. Trimming took 1 base from V and 0 from J; bases not matched to a gene: 5. The CDR3 loop reads CASSLGGLVGSYEQYF. DNA for the CDR3: TGTGCCAGCAGCTTAGGGGGACTAGTCGGCTCCTACGAGCAGTACTTC.

CDR3 amino acids: CASSFGTGFQPQHF. Here the CDR3 DNA reads TGTGCCAGCAGCTTCGGGACAGGGTTCCAGCCCCAGCATTTT. The rearrangement joins TRBV5-5 to TRBJ1-5, with 9 bases identical to TRBD1. The trim removed 2 bases at V and 7 bases at J, leaving 4 bases unmatched. The CDR3 consists of 14 residues. Germline V gives CDR1 SGHKS, CDR2 YYEKEE (reference sequence).

The rearrangement uses TRBV2 and TRBJ2-3; 7 nucleotides match TRBD2. V trimming: 4 bases; J trimming: 3 bases; junction bases outside the gene matches: 7. Per germline, CDR1 SNHLY and CDR2 FYNNEI. CDR3 length: 15 residues. In DNA, the CDR3 is TGTGCCAGCAGTGTTCGAGCGGGGACGACAGATACGCAGTATTTT. Translating gives CASSVRAGTTDTQYF.

This sequence joins TRBV4-1 and TRBJ2-7; TRBD1 aligns across 7 bases. J gave up 0 bases and V 5 bases, and 7 bases lay outside the gene matches. This CDR3 is built from 15 residues. The germline CDR1 and CDR2 sequences are MGHRA and YSYEKL. The DNA of the CDR3 is TGCGCCAGCAGCTCCCGCCGGGACAGCTCCTACGAGCAGTACTTC. Translating it yields CASSSRRDSSYEQYF.

The rearrangement joins TRBV7-6 to TRBJ2-3; D is undetermined. Germline lookup yields CDR1 SGHVS and CDR2 FNYEAQ. V was pared by 3 bases and J by 2 bases, with 9 bases between. The CDR3 consists of 14 residues. The CDR3 loop reads CASSFSGATDTQYF. The DNA for the CDR3 is TGTGCCAGCAGCTTCTCTGGAGCCACAGATACGCAGTATTTT. Drawing the rest from reference TRBV7-6 and TRBJ2-3, the complete variable domain is GAGVSQSPRYKVTKRGQDVALRCDPISGHVSLYWYRQALGQGPEFLTYFNYEAQQDKSGLPNDRFSAERPEGSISTLTIQRTEQRDSAMYRCASSFSGATDTQYFGPGTRLTVL.

This chain joins TRBV7-9 and TRBJ2-2; D gene ambiguous. The V end was cut by 6 bases, the J end by 5 bases, with 13 bases between. This CDR3 contains 14 residues. The germline V gene has CDR1 SEHNR and CDR2 FQNEAQ (reference sequence). The CDR3 DNA reads as TGTGCCAGCAGGCCCCCCCAGGTTACCGGGGAGCTGTTTTTT. It codes for CASRPPQVTGELFF.

This chain links TRBV6-5 with TRBJ1-6; 7 bases align to TRBD1. This CDR3 spans 13 amino acids. Germline CDR1 is MNHEY and CDR2 is SVGAGI. V shed 6 bases, J shed 9 bases, and the junction held 5 bases outside the gene matches. The CDR3, as DNA: TGTGCCAGCAGCCCAGGGGGAGCTTCACCCCTCCACTTT. This sequence encodes CASSPGGASPLHF.

This CDR3 is CASSGQGSETQYF. The CDR3 nucleotides are TGTGCCAGCAGCGGACAGGGGAGCGAGACCCAGTACTTC. The gene calls are TRBV2 and TRBJ2-5; 9 nucleotides agree with TRBD1. The germline gives CDR1 SNHLY, CDR2 FYNNEI. V lost 6 bases, J lost 5 bases, and 4 bases stayed unmatched. This CDR3 is built from 13 residues.

V and J are TRBV29-1 and TRBJ1-2, with TRBD1 as a possible D gene (5 bases). Germline V gene data show CDR1 as SQVTM and CDR2 as ANQGSEA. The V and J ends lost 3 bases and 10 bases respectively, with 15 bases between them. The CDR3 covers 12 residues. The CDR3 DNA is TGCAGCGTTGAGGTAGGGGCGACGTCCTACACCTTC. Translating gives CSVEVGATSYTF.

V gene TRBV18 combines with J gene TRBJ2-7, with D possibly being TRBD2 (6 bases). V was shortened by 1 base and J by 2 bases, with 9 bases between the two germline ends. This CDR3 region has 14 residues. Germline values: CDR1 KGHSH, CDR2 LQKENI. This chain's CDR3 is CASSPRGGTYEQYF. CDR3 coding DNA: TGTGCCAGCTCACCACGGGGAGGTACCTACGAGCAGTACTTC.

The chain joins TRBV4-1 to TRBJ1-2; no reliable D call. Per germline, CDR1 MGHRA and CDR2 YSYEKL. This CDR3 has 15 residues. Trimming left V 0 bases short and J 4 bases short, with 12 bases between. The DNA of the CDR3 is TGCGCCAGCAGCCAAGACGACTCCCCCTTCTATGGCTACACCTTC. This encodes CASSQDDSPFYGYTF.

This chain links TRBV6-4 with TRBJ2-1; 10 bases map to TRBD2. V dropped 0 bases and J dropped 5; count of bases not matched to a gene: 4. Germline V gene sequence: CDR1 MRHNA, CDR2 SNTAGT. The CDR3 runs 16 residues. The CDR3 loop is CASSDSTSGEDNEQFF. The CDR3 DNA reads TGTGCCAGCAGTGACTCAACTAGCGGGGAGGACAATGAGCAGTTCTTC.

The V call is TRBV29-1, the J call TRBJ2-5, with a weak D call TRBD2 (5 bases). V was clipped by 7 bases and J by 5 bases, with 14 bases between them. The CDR3 sequence is 12 residues long. Per germline, CDR1 SQVTM and CDR2 ANQGSEA. The CDR3: CSAGKLEETQYF. CDR3 in DNA: TGCAGCGCGGGGAAACTGGAGGAGACCCAGTACTTC.